This passage covers 16 T cell receptor beta chains from one sample sequenced in a study of cytomegalovirus exposure and HLA in healthy donors. The primer mix had 60 Vbeta and 13 Jbeta primers. Produced via immunoSEQ multiplex PCR; TCRdb's table is partial and in-frame only. The data contain 150,000 to 200,000 clones, around 74% of them seen just once; the ten biggest clones take up about 2.9%. Sequenced: PBMCs. The receptors stem from a female donor in good health and CMV-seronegative.

This clone appeared a single time. The J gene is TRBJ1-2, the V gene TRBV5-4; TRBD1 aligns across 9 bases. V shed 2 bases and J 8 bases; nucleotides not matched to a gene: 4. CDR1 is SGHNT and CDR2 is YYREEE in the germline V gene (reference sequence). This CDR3 comprises 13 residues. The CDR3 sequence is CASSFGQGTGYTF. The DNA of the CDR3 is TGTGCCAGCAGCTTCGGACAGGGGACGGGCTACACCTTC.

The chain couples TRBV9 to TRBJ2-3; D is possibly TRBD2 (7 bases). Germline V gene data show CDR1 as SGDLS and CDR2 as YYNGEE. V was shortened by 0 bases and J by 4 bases, with 15 bases between the two germline ends. The CDR3 length is 16 residues. In DNA form, the CDR3 reads TGTGCCAGCAGCGTAGATGAGGGGGGGGTGTCAGATACGCAGTATTTT. This codes for CASSVDEGGVSDTQYF.

This rearrangement joins TRBV11-3 to TRBJ2-7, with 11 bases identical to TRBD2. J lost 5 bases, V lost 4 bases, and 13 bases had no gene match. The CDR3 covers 17 residues. CDR1 and CDR2 from the germline V gene are SGHNT and YENEEA. The CDR3 protein is CASSSSGGSGGANEQYF. As DNA, the CDR3 is TGTGCCAGCAGCTCGTCCGGGGGTAGCGGGGGGGCCAACGAGCAGTACTTC.

This clone was observed a handful of times. The gene calls are TRBV27 and TRBJ2-3; weak D call: TRBD1 (7 bases). This CDR3 region has 15 residues. V lost 5 bases and J lost 2, with 14 bases in between. Per germline, CDR1 MNHEY and CDR2 SMNVEV (reference sequence). CDR3 loop: CASSPGGLSTDTQYF. The CDR3 DNA reads TGTGCCAGCAGTCCAGGGGGACTGTCCACAGATACGCAGTATTTT.

The chain joins TRBV28 to TRBJ1-1; maybe TRBD1 (5 bases). Trimming took 2 bases from V and 0 from J, leaving 13 bases between them. Germline values: CDR1 MDHEN, CDR2 SYDVKM. CDR3 length equals 16 residues. In DNA, the CDR3 is TGTGCCAGCAGTTTAATATCCGACAGAATGAACACTGAAGCTTTCTTT. This translates into CASSLISDRMNTEAFF.

This chain uses TRBV10-3 with TRBJ1-2; 9 bases are shared with TRBD1. V was pared by 2 bases and J by 7 bases, with 5 bases of the junction left unmatched. Germline-derived CDR1 and CDR2 are ENHRY and SYGVKD. The CDR3 sequence is 14 residues long. CDR3 sequence: CAISEGQGRGGYTF. CDR3 coding DNA: TGTGCCATCAGTGAGGGACAGGGGCGGGGTGGCTACACCTTC.

The genes are TRBV7-2 and TRBJ2-1, with TRBD2 matching over 15 bases. Trimming at V came to 5 bases and at J to 10 bases, leaving 3 bases not matched to a gene. The CDR3 contains 14 residues. CDR1 is SGHTA, CDR2 FQGNSA, per germline. CDR3: CASSPGLAGGEQFF. CDR3 coding DNA: TGTGCCAGCAGCCCGGGACTAGCGGGGGGAGAGCAGTTCTTC.

The V gene is TRBV10-3, the J gene TRBJ2-5; TRBD2 agrees at 15 bases. Germline V gene data show CDR1 as ENHRY and CDR2 as SYGVKD. V lost 10 bases to trimming and J lost 5 bases; unmatched junction nucleotides: 8. This CDR3 has 15 residues. The chain's CDR3 is CATWTSGGAWETQYF. The CDR3, as DNA: TGTGCCACCTGGACTAGCGGGGGGGCCTGGGAGACCCAGTACTTC.

The J gene is TRBJ1-2, the V gene TRBV7-9, with 10 bases matching TRBD1. CDR1 SEHNR and CDR2 FQNEAQ come from the germline V gene (reference sequence). V was pared by 7 bases and J by 6 bases, with 5 bases of the junction left unmatched. The CDR3 is 13 residues long. The CDR3 DNA is TGTGCCAGCACCTCGGGACAGGGGCATGGCTACACCTTC. It yields the protein CASTSGQGHGYTF.

The gene calls are TRBV4-1 and TRBJ1-4; D gene ambiguous. V dropped 4 bases and J dropped 0 bases, with 15 bases sitting between them. The CDR3 is 17 amino acids. Per germline, CDR1 MGHRA and CDR2 YSYEKL. The CDR3 nucleotides read TGCGCCAGCAGCCTTGCCCCCACATTTGCAACTAATGAAAAACTGTTTTTT. The encoded protein is CASSLAPTFATNEKLFF.

The chain has TRBV11-2 and TRBJ2-7; 16 bases are shared with TRBD2. Trimming took 0 bases from V and 8 from J; bases not matched to a gene: 13. The CDR3 contains 19 residues. CDR1 is SGHAT and CDR2 is FQNNGV in the germline V gene. The CDR3 DNA is TGTGCCAGCAGCTTAGAAGGGGGACTAGCGGGAGGGGGCTCCCACAAGCAGTACTTC. Its translation: CASSLEGGLAGGGSHKQYF.

The gene calls are TRBV7-3 and TRBJ2-2; D gene uncertain. The V and J ends lost 4 bases and 5 bases respectively, with 14 bases between them. CDR1 and CDR2 from the germline V gene are SGHTA and FQGTGA. This CDR3 is 15 amino acids long. The CDR3 loop reads CASSSGTVRTGELFF. DNA of the CDR3: TGTGCCAGCAGCTCAGGCACAGTGAGAACCGGGGAGCTGTTTTTT.

The V and J genes are TRBV19 and TRBJ1-1; no firm D call. The CDR3 runs to 15 residues. The germline V gene has CDR1 LNHDA and CDR2 SQIVND (reference sequence). The V end was cut by 3 bases, the J end by 1 base, with 12 bases between. The CDR3 reads CASSIGGGRNTEAFF. Written as DNA, the CDR3 is TGTGCCAGTAGTATCGGCGGAGGGAGGAACACTGAAGCTTTCTTT.

This chain connects TRBV28 to TRBJ2-3, with 11 bases fitting TRBD2. Germline lookup yields CDR1 MDHEN and CDR2 SYDVKM. The CDR3 is 14 residues long. Losses at the gene ends were 9 bases for V and 6 bases for J; bases not matched to a gene: 8. The CDR3 region has the DNA TGTGCCAGTGAGGGTAGCGGGGGGGCCGATACGCAGTATTTT. Translation gives CASEGSGGADTQYF.

This clone was seen more than once but under ten times. This rearrangement joins TRBV7-3 to TRBJ2-1; TRBD1 is a possible D gene (6 bases). The CDR3 loop spans 15 amino acids. V shed 5 bases and J shed 5 bases, with 16 bases lying between them. Germline lookup yields CDR1 SGHTA and CDR2 FQGTGA. In DNA, the CDR3 is TGTGCCAGCAGCCCCTCCGGGACAAACCACAATGAGCAGTTCTTC. This codes for CASSPSGTNHNEQFF.

The chain carries TRBV6-1 and TRBJ1-2; TRBD1 might be the D (6 bases). Germline-derived CDR1 and CDR2 are MNHNS and SASEGT. The CDR3 is 17 residues long. V was cut by 4 bases and J by 5 bases, with 23 bases left in between. The CDR3 loop reads CASSGGGAQSLGYGYTF. The CDR3, as DNA: TGTGCCAGCAGTGGAGGGGGGGCGCAGTCTCTGGGTTATGGCTACACCTTC.